This passage covers 10 T cell receptor beta chains from one sample sequenced in a study of T cell responses to AZD1222 COVID-19 vaccine. TCRdb's table, derived via immunoSEQ multiplex PCR, lists solely in-frame clones and lacks some. The sample lists roughly 160,000 clones, 94% occurring once. This specimen was peripheral blood, taken on day 0 of AZD1222 vaccination. The receptors come from an adult in good health.

The chain joins TRBV2 to TRBJ2-7; the D is unclear. Germline values: CDR1 SNHLY, CDR2 FYNNEI. The CDR3 runs 13 residues. V was clipped by 6 bases and J by 2 bases, with 11 bases between them. The CDR3: CASRDPKPYEQYF. In nucleotides, the CDR3 is TGTGCCAGCAGAGACCCGAAACCCTACGAGCAGTACTTC.

The chain employs TRBV27 and TRBJ2-1, with 7 bases identical to TRBD2. In germline, CDR1 is MNHEY, CDR2 SMNVEV (reference sequence). V was pared by 7 bases and J by 2 bases, with 8 bases of the junction left unmatched. CDR3 length: 15 residues. The CDR3 DNA is TGTGCCAGCACCGAGAGACTAGCCCCCTACAATGAGCAGTTCTTC. It specifies CASTERLAPYNEQFF.

The V and J genes are TRBV5-1 and TRBJ2-5; D unresolved. The V gene's germline CDR1 is SGHRS and CDR2 YFSETQ. Trimming took 0 bases from V and 2 from J, leaving 2 bases between them. This CDR3 is built from 12 residues. The CDR3 reads CASSLDQETQYF. The CDR3 bases are TGCGCCAGCAGCTTGGATCAAGAGACCCAGTACTTC.

This sequence joins TRBV29-1 and TRBJ1-3; a possible D gene is TRBD1 (6 bases). V was pared by 8 bases and J by 3 bases, with 17 bases between. CDR3 length equals 14 residues. Germline V gene data show CDR1 as SQVTM and CDR2 as ANQGSEA. Written as DNA, the CDR3 is TGCAGCCGGGGGGGCAAGAAGGTTGGAAACACCATATATTTT. Translation gives CSRGGKKVGNTIYF.

The rearrangement uses TRBV7-9 and TRBJ2-5, with D unclear. The germline gives CDR1 SEHNR, CDR2 FQNEAQ (reference sequence). The CDR3 extends over 11 amino acids. The V end lost 3 bases, the J end lost 2 bases, and 1 base lay between the germline ends. CDR3 DNA sequence: TGTGCCAGCAGCTTTCAAGAGACCCAGTACTTC. This gives the protein CASSFQETQYF.

V is TRBV15 and J is TRBJ1-6; weak D call: TRBD1 (5 bases). This CDR3 has 15 amino acids. Germline CDR1 is LNHNV and CDR2 is YYDKDF (reference sequence). Trimming stripped 5 bases from V and 5 bases from J, with 13 bases between. The CDR3: CATSRERQNNSPLHF. The CDR3 nucleotides read TGTGCCACCAGCCGGGAACGACAGAATAATTCACCCCTCCACTTT.

The V gene is TRBV27, the J gene TRBJ2-2; possibly TRBD1 for D (6 bases). The CDR3 covers 20 residues. The germline V and J ends were trimmed by 2 bases and 0 bases, with 22 bases remaining between them. The germline V gene encodes CDR1 MNHEY and CDR2 SMNVEV (reference sequence). The CDR3: CASSLKGPQGQTANTGELFF. The CDR3 DNA reads as TGTGCCAGCAGTTTAAAGGGGCCCCAAGGACAGACCGCGAACACCGGGGAGCTGTTTTTT.

The chain combines TRBV7-9 with TRBJ1-1, with D uncertain. CDR1 SEHNR and CDR2 FQNEAQ come from the germline V gene (reference sequence). V was shortened by 8 bases and J by 1 base, with 8 bases between the two germline ends. The CDR3 is made up of 12 amino acids. The CDR3 region has the DNA TGTGCCAGCGTTATTGGGAACACTGAAGCTTTCTTT. This codes for CASVIGNTEAFF.

The V and J genes are TRBV27 and TRBJ1-5; D gene unclear. Trimming took 2 bases from V and 6 from J, leaving 8 bases between them. The germline CDR1 and CDR2 sequences are MNHEY and SMNVEV (reference sequence). The CDR3 has 13 amino acids. The CDR3 bases are TGTGCCAGCAGTTTACATTATAGTCAGCCCCAGCATTTT. Its translation: CASSLHYSQPQHF.

V gene TRBV11-3 combines with J gene TRBJ2-1; 12 bases fit TRBD2. J was trimmed by 4 bases and V by 5 bases; bases with no gene match: 6. The CDR3 contains 16 residues. The germline V gene encodes CDR1 SGHNT and CDR2 YENEEA. The CDR3 DNA sequence: TGTGCCAGCAGCCCTAGGACTAGCGGGATTTACAATGAGCAGTTCTTC. Its protein product is CASSPRTSGIYNEQFF.